The clone carrying this T cell receptor (beta chain) was seen many times. Its antigen is unidentified. The data originate from a study of regulatory T cells in long-lasting Graves disease. Turning to the study itself: Those with persistent Graves' disease had received antithyroid drugs for over 5 years with positive TSH receptor antibodies. Study results and caveats: Accuracy may have suffered from the small sample size. Persistent patients shared thousands of public clonotypes among themselves. Newly diagnosed patients shared fewer, at more than 750.

Time point reported: persistent/refractory GD, antithyroid drugs over 5 years with positive TRAb. Isolated PBMC RNA provided the starting material for the TCR library. iRepertoire HTBI primers and Arm-PCR of CDR3 regions built TCR beta libraries. TCRdb re-called the multiplex PCR reads with MiXCR, one entry per CDR3 protein. The sample includes some 430,000 distinct CDR3 sequences, roughly 21% of them seen just once. This TCR came from a female donor with Graves disease. Sequencing used peripheral blood mononuclear cells (PBMCs), obtained when the disease was refractory, from a patient treated with antithyroid drugs.

CDR3: CASSKDPAGHRNEKLFF. CDR3 in DNA: TGTGCCAGCAGCAAAGATCCGGCAGGGCATCGTAATGAAAAACTGTTTTTT. The V and J genes are TRBV7-8 and TRBJ1-4; D perhaps matches TRBD1 (5 bases). V gave up 5 bases and J gave up 4 bases, with 20 bases separating them. The CDR3 sequence is 17 residues long. Germline V gene data show CDR1 as SGHVS and CDR2 as FQNEAQ.